This TCR beta chain was recorded in a study of blood T cell repertoires in COVID-19. With V trimmed by 3 bases and J by 5 bases, 15 bases remained unmatched. Germline assignment: CDR1 SGHRS and CDR2 YFSETQ. This CDR3 comprises 17 residues. Sequencing was performed with immunoSEQ multiplex PCR; in TCRdb, only in-frame clones are kept and a portion is missing. Of around 250,000 clones listed, 84% are singletons. The chain carries TRBV5-1 and TRBJ2-5; 8 bases match TRBD2. The source material was peripheral blood. The receptor's source is a human donor in a cohort sampled during active COVID-19. CDR3 sequence: CASSSRRAGGLAETQYF. In DNA, the CDR3 is TGCGCCAGCAGCTCCCGACGTGCGGGAGGCCTAGCGGAGACCCAGTACTTC.